Each of the 24 T cell receptor beta chains below was sequenced from the same sample in a study of T cells in localized non-small cell lung cancer. Assay: immunoSEQ multiplex PCR; the TCRdb copy retains only in-frame clones and omits some. The table records about 92,000 clones, roughly 93% of them present only once. The sequencing used PBMCs, collected before any cancer treatment. These receptors all come from a woman between 35 and 75 years old with stage II squamous cell lung carcinoma.

The chain couples TRBV7-2 to TRBJ2-7; D gene unclear. V lost 6 bases to trimming and J lost 4 bases, with 10 bases between them. The germline gives CDR1 SGHTA, CDR2 FQGNSA. The CDR3 runs to 12 residues. As DNA, the CDR3 is TGTGCCAGCAGTCATGGACCTTACGAGCAGTACTTC. Its translation: CASSHGPYEQYF.

The chain uses TRBV6-6 and TRBJ1-2, with D perhaps TRBD1 (6 bases). The germline CDR1 and CDR2 sequences are MNHNY and SVGAGI (reference sequence). The CDR3 covers 14 residues. Trimming stripped 10 bases from V and 3 bases from J, with 18 bases between. CDR3 sequence (DNA): TGTGCCACCTCAACGGGGGGCGGGGACTATGGCTACACCTTC. It translates to CATSTGGGDYGYTF.

V and J are TRBV11-2 and TRBJ2-4; D perhaps matches TRBD2 (5 bases). Germline V gene data show CDR1 as SGHAT and CDR2 as FQNNGV. The CDR3 is 15 amino acids. With 4 bases removed from V and 0 bases from J, the gap between germline ends came to 10 bases. CDR3 in amino acids: CASSSRLLAKNIQYF. CDR3 coding DNA: TGTGCCAGCAGCTCCCGACTACTAGCCAAAAACATTCAGTACTTC.

CDR3 loop: CASSPKTGRGYTF. The DNA of the CDR3 is TGTGCCAGCAGTCCGAAGACCGGGAGGGGCTACACCTTC. This chain joins TRBV27 and TRBJ1-2; D is undetermined. CDR3 length equals 13 residues. CDR1 is MNHEY and CDR2 is SMNVEV in the germline V gene (reference sequence). Trimming left V 5 bases short and J 8 bases short, with 15 bases between.

The chain recombines TRBV10-3 with TRBJ1-1; 7 nucleotides match TRBD1. Germline V lookup: CDR1 ENHRY, CDR2 SYGVKD. The V gene end was trimmed by 8 bases and the J gene end by 3 bases; junction bases not matched to a gene: 6. The CDR3 spans 13 residues. CDR3 nucleotides: TGTGCCATCGGAGCAGGGGGGTACACTGAAGCTTTCTTT. Translated: CAIGAGGYTEAFF.

The chain recombines TRBV18 with TRBJ1-4; the D is unclear. The length of the CDR3 is 15 residues. Germline lookup yields CDR1 KGHSH and CDR2 LQKENI. The V end was cut by 6 bases, the J end by 3 bases, with 14 bases between. The CDR3 DNA sequence: TGTGCCAGCTCTGACCCCTCCGCACCTAATGAAAAACTGTTTTTT. It codes for CASSDPSAPNEKLFF.

V and J are TRBV5-4 and TRBJ1-2, with TRBD1 matching over 7 bases. The CDR3 length is 13 residues. Germline lookup yields CDR1 SGHNT and CDR2 YYREEE (reference sequence). Germline trimming cut 4 bases from V and 3 bases from J; bases unmatched to any gene: 3. CDR3 amino acids: CASSLGTDYGYTF. CDR3 sequence (DNA): TGTGCCAGCAGCCTCGGGACAGACTATGGCTACACCTTC.

A remark on this clone: Other DNA sequences in this sample translate to the same CDR3. The chain links TRBV30 to TRBJ1-1; no definite D call. V lost 3 bases and J 10 bases, leaving 21 bases between the germline ends. Per germline, CDR1 GTSNPN and CDR2 SVGIG (reference sequence). This CDR3 has 14 residues. The CDR3 loop is CAWSPGVNLVSAFF. CDR3 nucleotides: TGTGCCTGGAGCCCCGGTGTAAACTTGGTATCAGCTTTCTTT.

The genes are TRBV28 and TRBJ1-5, with D hard to call. The germline V gene has CDR1 MDHEN and CDR2 SYDVKM. The V gene lost 2 bases and the J gene lost 7 bases, with 6 bases spanning the gap. CDR3 length equals 12 residues. CDR3 nucleotide sequence: TGTGCCAGCAGTTTACTGGGACAGCCCCAGCATTTT. This gives the protein CASSLLGQPQHF.

The rearrangement links TRBV2 to TRBJ1-5, with TRBD1 matching 9 bases. Per germline, CDR1 SNHLY and CDR2 FYNNEI. The J segment lost 5 bases and the V segment lost 8 bases, leaving 4 bases of the junction unmatched. This CDR3 is built from 13 residues. CDR3: CASGDRVYQPQHF. For the CDR3, the DNA is TGTGCCAGCGGGGACAGGGTCTATCAGCCCCAGCATTTT. The full variable domain, with the rest looked up from reference TRBV2 and TRBJ1-5, is EPEVTQTPSHQVTQMGQEVILRCVPISNHLYFYWYRQILGQKVEFLVSFYNNEISEKSEIFDDQFSVERPDGSNFTLKIRSTKLEDSAMYFCASGDRVYQPQHFGDGTRLSIL.

The chain joins TRBV2 to TRBJ2-5, with TRBD2 matching 9 bases. Germline CDR1 reads SNHLY; CDR2 reads FYNNEI. The length of the CDR3 is 14 residues. V was pared by 8 bases and J by 5 bases, with 9 bases of the junction left unmatched. The CDR3 sequence: CASELAGGRETQYF. In DNA, the CDR3 is TGTGCCAGCGAGCTGGCGGGGGGGCGGGAGACCCAGTACTTC.

The genes are TRBV5-4 and TRBJ2-1; D remains ambiguous. Trimming left V 0 bases short and J 4 bases short, with 8 bases between. The CDR3 has 14 residues. Germline CDR1 reads SGHNT; CDR2 reads YYREEE (reference sequence). In DNA form, the CDR3 reads TGTGCCAGCAGCTTGGGGGGATCGTACAATGAGCAGTTCTTC. Translating gives CASSLGGSYNEQFF. Full variable domain (missing parts from reference TRBV5-4 and TRBJ2-1): ETGVTQSPTHLIKTRGQQVTLRCSSQSGHNTVSWYQQALGQGPQFIFQYYREEENGRGNFPPRFSGLQFPNYSSELNVNALELDDSALYLCASSLGGSYNEQFFGPGTRLTVL.

The chain has TRBV11-2 and TRBJ1-1; D unresolved. Germline V gene data show CDR1 as SGHAT and CDR2 as FQNNGV. This CDR3 contains 14 residues. Between the trimmed V and J ends, which lost 1 base and 6 bases, there was a span of 12 bases. The DNA of the CDR3 is TGTGCCAGCAGCTTAGTCTCAAAGGGCGCTGAAGCTTTCTTT. This gives the protein CASSLVSKGAEAFF. The full variable domain, completed using reference TRBV11-2 and TRBJ1-1, is EAGVAQSPRYKIIEKRQSVAFWCNPISGHATLYWYQQILGQGPKLLIQFQNNGVVDDSQLPKDRFSAERLKGVDSTLKIQPAKLEDSAVYLCASSLVSKGAEAFFGQGTRLTVV.

J is TRBJ2-7 and V is TRBV6-6; 8 positions match TRBD1. V was pared by 5 bases and J by 3 bases, with 9 bases of the junction left unmatched. In germline, CDR1 is MNHNY, CDR2 SVGAGI (reference sequence). The CDR3 is made up of 15 amino acids. CDR3 region: CASSPPGTGIYEQYF. The CDR3 region has the DNA TGTGCCAGCAGTCCCCCCGGGACAGGCATCTACGAGCAGTACTTC.

This clone was detected only a few times. The chain is built from TRBV6-5 and TRBJ1-1; a weak D match, TRBD1 (5 bases). The CDR3 is made up of 14 amino acids. Trimming removed 0 bases at V and 6 bases at J, with 11 bases between. Germline loops: CDR1 MNHEY, CDR2 SVGAGI. The CDR3 DNA is TGTGCCAGCAGTTACTCTCGTTGGGGGGCTGAAGCTTTCTTT. Translation: CASSYSRWGAEAFF.

This clone was seen just once. The J gene is TRBJ1-1, the V gene TRBV20-1; D is ambiguous. Per the germline V gene, CDR1 is DFQATT and CDR2 is SNEGSKA (reference sequence). V lost 6 bases to trimming and J lost 4 bases, with 9 bases between them. The CDR3 contains 11 residues. The CDR3 sequence is CSAPFGTEAFF. Written as DNA, the CDR3 is TGCAGTGCGCCGTTCGGCACTGAAGCTTTCTTT.

This clone was seen just once. The genes are TRBV5-5 and TRBJ2-3, with D perhaps TRBD2 (6 bases). V lost 6 bases and J lost 2, with 19 bases in between. Germline V CDR1 and CDR2: SGHKS, YYEKEE (reference sequence). The CDR3 is 16 residues long. CDR3 region: CASTGLKGTYTDTQYF. Written as DNA, the CDR3 is TGTGCCAGCACCGGGCTTAAGGGGACTTACACAGATACGCAGTATTTT.

This clone has a single count. The chain employs TRBV6-1 and TRBJ2-1; 7 nucleotides align to TRBD2. In germline, CDR1 is MNHNS, CDR2 SASEGT. V lost 0 bases and J lost 9; bases outside the gene matches: 14. The CDR3 consists of 17 residues. CDR3 loop: CASSEARSSGPLGEQFF. The CDR3 DNA reads as TGTGCCAGCAGTGAAGCGCGGTCTAGCGGCCCTCTGGGTGAGCAGTTCTTC.

The V and J genes are TRBV5-4 and TRBJ2-1, with D perhaps matching TRBD1 (5 bases). The CDR3 has 15 residues. The ends were cut back, 0 bases at V and 6 bases at J, with 13 bases in the middle. Germline CDR1 is SGHNT and CDR2 is YYREEE (reference sequence). CDR3 DNA sequence: TGTGCCAGCAGCTTGGACCAAGGGGTATTCAATGAGCAGTTCTTC. Translation: CASSLDQGVFNEQFF.

This chain links TRBV4-1 with TRBJ2-7; 7 nucleotides agree with TRBD1. The CDR3 runs 13 residues. V shed 4 bases, J shed 7 bases, and the junction held 7 bases outside the gene matches. The V gene's germline CDR1 is MGHRA and CDR2 YSYEKL. CDR3 bases: TGCGCCAGCAGCCTACAGGGGTTTGGGGAGCAGTACTTC. This gives the protein CASSLQGFGEQYF.

V gene TRBV5-1 combines with J gene TRBJ2-3, with 9 bases that match TRBD2. The CDR3 totals 14 residues. V lost 4 bases and J lost 4; bases outside the gene matches: 4. Germline V gene data show CDR1 as SGHRS and CDR2 as YFSETQ. CDR3 bases: TGCGCCAGCAGCCCGGGACTAGCAGCAGATACGCAGTATTTT. Translated: CASSPGLAADTQYF.

The chain links TRBV21-1 to TRBJ2-7; the table assigns TRBD2, which was not confirmed against the DNA. TRBV21-1 is an annotated pseudogene. The CDR3 is 20 amino acids. The CDR3 sequence: CASSRLIAGGLPTAAYEQYF. DNA of the CDR3: TGTGCCAGCAGCCGGTTGATAGCGGGAGGGCTTCCAACAGCAGCCTACGAGCAGTACTTC.

The chain is built from TRBV11-2 and TRBJ2-7; D is unclear. CDR3 size: 13 residues. Trimming left V 1 base short and J 0 bases short, with 4 bases between. CDR1 and CDR2 (germline): SGHAT, FQNNGV. CDR3 DNA: TGTGCCAGCAGCTTAGGGGCCTCCTACGAGCAGTACTTC. Translating it yields CASSLGASYEQYF.

The chain combines TRBV28 with TRBJ1-5; 7 nucleotides match TRBD1. Trimming took 8 bases from V and 2 from J; bases not matched to a gene: 12. The CDR3 is 16 amino acids. Germline assignment: CDR1 MDHEN and CDR2 SYDVKM. CDR3 nucleotides: TGTGCCAGCTACAGGGGTCACGAAGATGGCAATCAGCCCCAGCATTTT. Its protein product is CASYRGHEDGNQPQHF.